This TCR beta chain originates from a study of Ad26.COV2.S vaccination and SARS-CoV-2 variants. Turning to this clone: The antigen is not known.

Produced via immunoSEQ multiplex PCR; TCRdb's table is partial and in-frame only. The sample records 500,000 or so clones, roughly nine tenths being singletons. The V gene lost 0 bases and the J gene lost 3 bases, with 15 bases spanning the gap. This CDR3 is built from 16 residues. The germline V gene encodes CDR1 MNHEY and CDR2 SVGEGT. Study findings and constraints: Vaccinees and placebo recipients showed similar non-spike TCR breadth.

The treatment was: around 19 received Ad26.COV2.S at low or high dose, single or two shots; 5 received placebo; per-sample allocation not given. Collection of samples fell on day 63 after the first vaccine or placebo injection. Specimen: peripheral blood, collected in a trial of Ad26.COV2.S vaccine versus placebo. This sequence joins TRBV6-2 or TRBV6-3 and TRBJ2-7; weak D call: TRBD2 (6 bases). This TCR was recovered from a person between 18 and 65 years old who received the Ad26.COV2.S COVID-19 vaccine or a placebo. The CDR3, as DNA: TGTGCCAGCAGTTACTCGAGGAACAGGCGGGACTACGAGCAGTACTTC. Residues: CASSYSRNRRDYEQYF.